Below are 3 T cell receptor beta chains sequenced from a single sample in a study of shared clonotypes between healthy human individuals (dated by TCRdb to the early 2020s). Receptor amplification or capture employed the immunoSEQ multiplex PCR assay. TCRdb's version of the immuneACCESS table is confined to in-frame rearrangements and falls short of the full clone set. An unresolved V gene accounts for under half of the shortfall where checked; the remainder is of unknown origin. In this sample the table shows some 2,400,000 clones, around 95% of which occur a single time. Around 0.13% of the sample comes from the top ten. What was sequenced was naive CD4+ T cells sorted from blood. The sample's cell subset or site, from its label and the paper: CD45RA+ positively selected. These receptors all come from a man between 18 and 35 years old in good health.

This chain joins TRBV5-1 and TRBJ2-5; D is possibly TRBD1 (6 bases). The CDR3 sequence is 14 residues long. Trimming removed 0 bases from V and 4 bases from J, with 10 bases in between. Germline loops: CDR1 SGHRS, CDR2 YFSETQ. This CDR3 is CASSLDRASETQYF. Written as DNA, the CDR3 is TGCGCCAGCAGCTTGGACAGGGCGTCAGAGACCCAGTACTTC.

The chain is built from TRBV5-1 and TRBJ1-1; D may be TRBD1 (5 bases). V was cut by 5 bases and J by 6 bases, with 14 bases left in between. The CDR3 covers 13 residues. The germline V gene has CDR1 SGHRS and CDR2 YFSETQ. The CDR3 DNA reads TGCGCCAGCAGGAGAGGAAGGGGATCTGAAGCTTTCTTT. Amino acids: CASRRGRGSEAFF. The complete variable domain, with remaining parts taken from reference TRBV5-1 and TRBJ1-1, reads KAGVTQTPRYLIKTRGQQVTLSCSPISGHRSVSWYQQTPGQGLQFLFEYFSETQRNKGNFPGRFSGRQFSNSRSEMNVSTLELGDSALYLCASRRGRGSEAFFGQGTRLTVV.

V is TRBV6-1 and J is TRBJ2-7, with D possibly being TRBD1 (6 bases). V lost 4 bases to trimming and J lost 3 bases, with 19 bases between them. CDR1 is MNHNS, CDR2 SASEGT, per germline. This CDR3 region has 16 residues. Here the CDR3 DNA reads TGTGCCAGCAGTGCGTCCAGGGGTGTCCCAGGCTACGAGCAGTACTTC. Translated: CASSASRGVPGYEQYF.